This paragraph covers one T cell receptor (beta chain) sequence. Its antigen is not identified. This entry comes from a study of T cells expressing NK-cell markers. The overall study: HCMV seropositivity characterized seven of the eight sequenced donors, and seronegativity one.

For TCR beta, cDNA was produced by 5'RACE template switching with UMIs. After re-calling the 5' RACE reads, TCRdb lists one entry per CDR3 protein, DNA absent. This repertoire includes 200,000 to 300,000 distinct CDR3 sequences. Study observations and caveats: There remained a lack of clarity about HCMV specificity of expanded NKG2C+ T cell clones. There were a handful of donors in whom these clonotypes also led the CD3+CD56-NKG2C+ fraction.

The sequencing sample was made of blood T cells: a sorted CD56 or NKG2C T cell subset, CD4+ or CD8+ T cells, or bulk PBMC T cells (not recorded which). The clonotype was recovered from a man in his late teens or twenties in good health.

CDR3 in amino acids: CASSSRGRQGSSPLHF. J is TRBJ1-6 and V is TRBV7-3; absent DNA, TCRdb's TRBD1 call cannot be checked. The CDR3 is made up of 16 amino acids. In germline, CDR1 is SGHTA, CDR2 FQGTGA. The whole variable domain, remainder taken from reference TRBV7-3 and TRBJ1-6, is GAGVSQTPSNKVTEKGKYVELRCDPISGHTALYWYRQSLGQGPEFLIYFQGTGAADDSGLPNDRFFAVRPEGSVSTLKIQRTERGDSAVYLCASSSRGRQGSSPLHFGNGTRLTVT.